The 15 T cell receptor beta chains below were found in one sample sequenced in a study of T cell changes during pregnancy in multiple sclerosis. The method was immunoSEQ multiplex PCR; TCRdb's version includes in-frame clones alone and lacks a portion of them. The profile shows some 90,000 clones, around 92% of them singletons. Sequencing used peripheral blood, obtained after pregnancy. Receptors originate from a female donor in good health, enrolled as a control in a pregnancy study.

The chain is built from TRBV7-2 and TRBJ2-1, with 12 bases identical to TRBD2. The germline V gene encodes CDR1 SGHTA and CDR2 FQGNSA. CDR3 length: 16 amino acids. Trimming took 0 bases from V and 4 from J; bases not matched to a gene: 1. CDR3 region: CASSLAGTSGYNEQFF. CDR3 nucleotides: TGTGCCAGCAGCTTAGCCGGGACTAGCGGGTACAATGAGCAGTTCTTC.

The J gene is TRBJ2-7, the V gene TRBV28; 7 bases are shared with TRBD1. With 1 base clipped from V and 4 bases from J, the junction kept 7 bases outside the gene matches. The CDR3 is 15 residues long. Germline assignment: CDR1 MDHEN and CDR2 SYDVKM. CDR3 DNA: TGTGCCAGCAGTTTATTTGGGGACAGAGGATACGAGCAGTACTTC. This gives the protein CASSLFGDRGYEQYF.

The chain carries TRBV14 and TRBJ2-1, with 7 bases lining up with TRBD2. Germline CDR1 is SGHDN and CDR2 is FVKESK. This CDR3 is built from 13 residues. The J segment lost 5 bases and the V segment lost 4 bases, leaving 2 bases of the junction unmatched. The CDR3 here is CASSRLANNEQFF. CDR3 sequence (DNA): TGTGCCAGCAGCCGACTAGCCAACAATGAGCAGTTCTTC.

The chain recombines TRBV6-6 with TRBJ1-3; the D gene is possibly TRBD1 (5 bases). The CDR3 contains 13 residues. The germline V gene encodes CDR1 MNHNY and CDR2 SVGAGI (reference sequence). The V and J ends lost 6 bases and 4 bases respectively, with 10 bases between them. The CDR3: CASRLAGGNTIYF. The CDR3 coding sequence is TGTGCCAGCAGGTTGGCAGGGGGAAACACCATATATTTT.

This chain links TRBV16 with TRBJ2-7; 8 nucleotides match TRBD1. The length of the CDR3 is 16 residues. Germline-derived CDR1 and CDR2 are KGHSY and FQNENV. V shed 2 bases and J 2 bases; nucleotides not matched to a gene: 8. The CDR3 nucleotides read TGTGCCAGCAGCCAAAGTATCGGACAGGGTGCCTACGAGCAGTACTTC. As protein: CASSQSIGQGAYEQYF.

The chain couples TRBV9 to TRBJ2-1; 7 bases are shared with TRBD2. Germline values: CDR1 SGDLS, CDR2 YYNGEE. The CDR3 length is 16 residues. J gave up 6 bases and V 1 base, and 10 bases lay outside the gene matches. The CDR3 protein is CASSVMGGKGPNEQFF. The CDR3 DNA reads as TGTGCCAGCAGCGTAATGGGGGGGAAGGGTCCCAATGAGCAGTTCTTC.

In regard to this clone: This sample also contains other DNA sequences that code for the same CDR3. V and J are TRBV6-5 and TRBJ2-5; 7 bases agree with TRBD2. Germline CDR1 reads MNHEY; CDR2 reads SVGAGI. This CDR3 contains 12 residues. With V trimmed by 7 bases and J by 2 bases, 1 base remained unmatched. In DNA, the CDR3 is TGTGCCAGCAACGGGGGGCAAGAGACCCAGTACTTC. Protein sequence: CASNGGQETQYF.

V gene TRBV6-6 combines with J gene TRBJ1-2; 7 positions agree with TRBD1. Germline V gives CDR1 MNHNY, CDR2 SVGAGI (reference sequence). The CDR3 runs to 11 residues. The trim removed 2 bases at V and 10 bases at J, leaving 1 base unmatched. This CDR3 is CASSYDRDYTF. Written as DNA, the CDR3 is TGTGCCAGCAGTTACGACAGGGACTACACCTTC.

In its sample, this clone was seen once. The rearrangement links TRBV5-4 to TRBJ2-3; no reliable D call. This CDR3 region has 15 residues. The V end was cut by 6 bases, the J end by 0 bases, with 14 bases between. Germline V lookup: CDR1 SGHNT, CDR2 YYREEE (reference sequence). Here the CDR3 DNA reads TGTGCCAGCACCACTACCCCCATGAGCACAGATACGCAGTATTTT. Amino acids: CASTTTPMSTDTQYF.

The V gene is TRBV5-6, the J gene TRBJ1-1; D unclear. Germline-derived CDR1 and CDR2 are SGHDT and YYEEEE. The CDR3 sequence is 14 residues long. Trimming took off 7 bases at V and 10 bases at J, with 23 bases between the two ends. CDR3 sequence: CASRPRAGGDRAFF. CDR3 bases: TGTGCCAGCCGCCCCCGGGCGGGTGGTGACCGAGCTTTCTTT.

The CDR3 DNA reads TGTGCCAGCAGGCGGGACGACTTGTTCGCGAACACCGGGGAGCTGTTTTTT. Amino acid sequence: CASRRDDLFANTGELFF. This rearrangement joins TRBV4-2 to TRBJ2-2, with a possible D match to TRBD2 (6 bases). V gave up 6 bases and J gave up 0 bases, with 17 bases separating them. The CDR3 sequence is 17 residues long. The V gene's germline CDR1 is LGHNA and CDR2 YNFKEQ.

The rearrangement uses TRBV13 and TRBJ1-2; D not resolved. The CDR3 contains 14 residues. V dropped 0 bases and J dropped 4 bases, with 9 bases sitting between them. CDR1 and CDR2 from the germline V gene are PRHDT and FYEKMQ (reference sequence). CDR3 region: CASSLGTDAYGYTF. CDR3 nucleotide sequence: TGTGCCAGCAGCTTAGGTACAGACGCCTATGGCTACACCTTC.

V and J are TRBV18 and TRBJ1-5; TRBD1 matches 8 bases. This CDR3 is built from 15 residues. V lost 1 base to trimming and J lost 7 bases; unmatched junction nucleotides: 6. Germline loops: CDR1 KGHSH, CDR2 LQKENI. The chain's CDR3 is CASSPRQGAGQPQHF. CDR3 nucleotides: TGTGCCAGCTCACCACGCCAGGGGGCCGGGCAGCCCCAGCATTTT.

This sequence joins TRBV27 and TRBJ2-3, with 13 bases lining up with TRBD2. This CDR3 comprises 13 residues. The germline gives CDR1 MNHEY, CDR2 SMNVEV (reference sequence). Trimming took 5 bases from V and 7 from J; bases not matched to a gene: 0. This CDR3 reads CASSGTSGNTQYF. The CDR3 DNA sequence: TGTGCCAGCAGTGGGACTAGCGGGAATACGCAGTATTTT.

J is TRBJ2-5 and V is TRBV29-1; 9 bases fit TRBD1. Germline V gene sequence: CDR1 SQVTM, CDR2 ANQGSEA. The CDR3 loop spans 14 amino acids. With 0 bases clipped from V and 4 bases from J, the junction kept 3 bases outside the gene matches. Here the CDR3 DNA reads TGCAGCGTTGAAGATACAGGGGGCTCAGAGACCCAGTACTTC. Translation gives CSVEDTGGSETQYF.